The source of this T cell receptor (beta chain) is a study of cytomegalovirus exposure and HLA in healthy donors. 60 Vbeta and 13 Jbeta primers were used in PCR. Generated by immunoSEQ multiplex PCR, the TCRdb table keeps only in-frame clones and is missing some. The sample contains under 150,000 clones, more than 65% of which appear only once. Per the germline V gene, CDR1 is LNHDA and CDR2 is SQIVND (reference sequence). V was pared by 5 bases and J by 1 base, with 8 bases between. The CDR3 is made up of 14 amino acids. Notes on the study in general: For most TCR beta V segments, an earlier analysis put the productive rate at about 87% or about 30% of the time. In a later analysis, at a false discovery rate of 0.05, some 17,000 TCR beta sequences were associated with HLA alleles. Highly shared variants forming one cluster were likely a sequencing artifact.

About this clone itself: What it binds is not known.

The chain carries TRBV19 and TRBJ2-2; maybe TRBD1 (5 bases). Sequencing input: PBMCs. The origin of this receptor is a man aged 45 to 65 in good health and CMV-seronegative. The CDR3 protein is CASSQGQNTGELFF. The CDR3 nucleotides are TGTGCCAGTAGTCAAGGACAGAACACCGGGGAGCTGTTTTTT.